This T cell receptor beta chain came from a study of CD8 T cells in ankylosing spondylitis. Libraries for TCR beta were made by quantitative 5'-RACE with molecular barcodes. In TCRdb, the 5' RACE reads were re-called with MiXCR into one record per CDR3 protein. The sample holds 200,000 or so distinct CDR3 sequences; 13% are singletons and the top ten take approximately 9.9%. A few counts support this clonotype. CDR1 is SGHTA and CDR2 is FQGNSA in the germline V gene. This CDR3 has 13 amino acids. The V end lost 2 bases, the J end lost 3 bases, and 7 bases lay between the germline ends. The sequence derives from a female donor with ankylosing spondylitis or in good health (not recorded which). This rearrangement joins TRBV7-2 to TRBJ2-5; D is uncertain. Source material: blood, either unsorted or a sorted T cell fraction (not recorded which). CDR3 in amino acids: CASSLSTKETQYF. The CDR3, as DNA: TGTGCCAGCAGCTTATCAACAAAAGAGACCCAGTACTTC.